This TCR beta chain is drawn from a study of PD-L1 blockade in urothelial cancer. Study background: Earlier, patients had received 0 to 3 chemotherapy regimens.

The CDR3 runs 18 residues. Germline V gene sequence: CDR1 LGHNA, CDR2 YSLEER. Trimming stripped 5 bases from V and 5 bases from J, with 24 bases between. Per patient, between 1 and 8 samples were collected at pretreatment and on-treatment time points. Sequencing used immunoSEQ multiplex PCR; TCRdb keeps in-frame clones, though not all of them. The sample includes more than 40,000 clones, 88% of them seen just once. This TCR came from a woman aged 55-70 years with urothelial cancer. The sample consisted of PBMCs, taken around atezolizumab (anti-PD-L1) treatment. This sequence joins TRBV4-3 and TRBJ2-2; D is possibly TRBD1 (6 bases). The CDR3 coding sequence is TGCGCCAGCAGCTCCCGAGGGAAGACAGGAGCGGTAACCGGGGAGCTGTTTTTT. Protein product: CASSSRGKTGAVTGELFF.